The next 8 T cell receptor beta chains were all read from a single sample in a study of blood T cell repertoires in COVID-19. Profiled with immunoSEQ multiplex PCR; TCRdb holds only in-frame clones, not every one. Found here are about 240,000 clones, approximately 83% of them singletons; the top ten hold over 7.5%. The sequenced sample was peripheral blood. The source is a woman older than 75 with acute or convalescent COVID-19.

This clone has only a few counts. The CDR3 sequence is CASSLAGEGSNEQYF. The CDR3 DNA is TGCGCCAGCAGCTTGGCCGGAGAGGGTAGTAACGAGCAGTACTTC. This rearrangement joins TRBV5-1 to TRBJ2-7, with D possibly matching TRBD2 (5 bases). Germline-derived CDR1 and CDR2 are SGHRS and YFSETQ. Between the trimmed V and J ends, which lost 0 bases and 5 bases, there was a span of 15 bases. This CDR3 is 15 amino acids long.

The chain couples TRBV7-6 to TRBJ1-5; 9 nucleotides line up with TRBD1. Unmatched junction bases numbered 9, after V lost 5 bases and J lost 7 bases. Germline V gene data show CDR1 as SGHVS and CDR2 as FNYEAQ. The CDR3 is 15 residues long. The CDR3 sequence: CASSPRTGVGQPQHF. The CDR3 nucleotides are TGTGCCAGCAGCCCCAGGACAGGGGTGGGCCAGCCCCAGCATTTT. Filled out from reference TRBV7-6 and TRBJ1-5, the complete variable domain reads GAGVSQSPRYKVTKRGQDVALRCDPISGHVSLYWYRQALGQGPEFLTYFNYEAQQDKSGLPNDRFSAERPEGSISTLTIQRTEQRDSAMYRCASSPRTGVGQPQHFGDGTRLSIL.

The chain joins TRBV3-1 (or the pseudogene TRBV3-2) to TRBJ1-4; TRBD1 might be the D (6 bases). The CDR3 has 15 residues. The germline gives CDR1 LGHDT, CDR2 YNNKEL (reference sequence). Trimming removed 0 bases at V and 5 bases at J, with 10 bases between. In DNA form, the CDR3 reads TGTGCCAGCAGCCAAGAAGGGGGGGGGAATGAAAAACTGTTTTTT. Translation: CASSQEGGGNEKLFF.

The chain is built from TRBV19 and TRBJ2-3; weak D call: TRBD1 (5 bases). The CDR3 is 13 amino acids. V lost 6 bases and J lost 4, with 11 bases in between. From germline, CDR1 is LNHDA and CDR2 SQIVND (reference sequence). In DNA form, the CDR3 reads TGTGCCAGTAGGAGAATAGGGGCAGATACGCAGTATTTT. It codes for CASRRIGADTQYF.

The chain uses TRBV3-1 (or the pseudogene TRBV3-2) and TRBJ1-6; D may be TRBD1 (5 bases). V dropped 8 bases and J dropped 1 base, with 6 bases sitting between them. Germline V gene sequence: CDR1 LGHDT, CDR2 YNNKEL (reference sequence). The CDR3 covers 13 residues. The CDR3 region is CASQGSYNSPLHF. CDR3 coding DNA: TGTGCCAGCCAGGGATCCTATAATTCACCCCTCCACTTT.

The genes are TRBV10-3 and TRBJ1-4, with 9 bases that match TRBD1. The CDR3 consists of 14 residues. Germline CDR1 and CDR2: ENHRY and SYGVKD. V dropped 3 bases and J dropped 7; count of bases not matched to a gene: 3. The CDR3 nucleotides read TGTGCCATCAGTGACGGGACAGGGTCTGAAAAACTGTTTTTT. It encodes CAISDGTGSEKLFF.

This clone has more than one count but fewer than ten. The chain couples TRBV6-6 to TRBJ2-5, with a tentative D call TRBD1 (6 bases). CDR1 and CDR2 from the germline V gene are MNHNY and SVGAGI (reference sequence). The CDR3 is 14 residues long. V shed 0 bases and J shed 3 bases, with 8 bases lying between them. CDR3 sequence reads: CASSYSRGKETQYF. In DNA, the CDR3 is TGTGCCAGCAGTTACTCGAGGGGGAAAGAGACCCAGTACTTC.

The CDR3: CASSQSGGTEAFF. The CDR3 DNA follows: TGCGCCAGCAGTCAATCGGGGGGGACTGAAGCTTTCTTT. The rearrangement uses TRBV23-1 and TRBJ1-1; perhaps TRBD1 as D (5 bases). TRBV23-1 is an open reading frame whose function is uncertain. This CDR3 has 13 residues. V was trimmed by 0 bases and J by 5 bases, leaving 7 bases between them.